The T cell receptor beta chain described here comes from a study of cytomegalovirus exposure and HLA in healthy donors. CDR1 is SGHRS, CDR2 YFSETQ, per germline. V dropped 4 bases and J dropped 1; count of bases not matched to a gene: 5. The CDR3 consists of 17 residues. Amplification used 60 Vbeta primers and 13 Jbeta primers. Sequencing used immunoSEQ multiplex PCR; TCRdb keeps in-frame clones, though not all of them. The table records more than 95,000 clones, about 80% of them present only once. The source is a man in his forties or fifties in good health and CMV-seronegative. What was sequenced was PBMCs. This chain connects TRBV5-1 to TRBJ2-6, with TRBD1 matching over 10 bases. CDR3 loop: CASSQDRGSSGANVLTF. The CDR3 region has the DNA TGCGCCAGCAGCCAGGACAGGGGGTCGTCTGGGGCCAACGTCCTGACTTTC. The variable domain in full, with the rest retrieved from reference TRBV5-1 and TRBJ2-6, is KAGVTQTPRYLIKTRGQQVTLSCSPISGHRSVSWYQQTPGQGLQFLFEYFSETQRNKGNFPGRFSGRQFSNSRSEMNVSTLELGDSALYLCASSQDRGSSGANVLTFGAGSRLTVL.